A single sample is the source of the 25 T cell receptor beta chains below, sequenced in a study of T cell responses to AZD1222 COVID-19 vaccine. Assay: immunoSEQ multiplex PCR; the TCRdb copy retains only in-frame clones and omits some. The data contain 100,000 to 150,000 clones, under 95% of them singletons. The sequencing used peripheral blood, collected 28 days after the second AZD1222 dose. The receptors come from an adult who received the AZD1222 COVID-19 vaccine.

J is TRBJ1-2 and V is TRBV5-1; 7 bases agree with TRBD1. Germline-derived CDR1 and CDR2 are SGHRS and YFSETQ. J was trimmed by 6 bases and V by 2 bases; bases with no gene match: 7. The CDR3 is 14 residues long. The CDR3 spells CASSLQGPLNGYTF. In DNA, the CDR3 is TGCGCCAGCAGCTTACAGGGGCCGCTTAATGGCTACACCTTC.

This chain joins TRBV6-1 and TRBJ2-1; 8 bases map to TRBD2. The CDR3 is 15 amino acids. Unmatched junction bases numbered 4, after V lost 3 bases and J lost 3 bases. Looked up from germline, CDR1 is MNHNS and CDR2 is SASEGT. This chain's CDR3 is CASSEGLGSYNEQFF. As DNA, the CDR3 is TGTGCCAGCAGTGAGGGACTAGGGAGCTACAATGAGCAGTTCTTC.

The chain combines TRBV11-2 with TRBJ2-1; D gene unclear. The CDR3 runs 15 residues. The V end was cut by 5 bases, the J end by 5 bases, with 16 bases between. Per the germline V gene, CDR1 is SGHAT and CDR2 is FQNNGV. CDR3 sequence: CASSPGWARNNEQFF. CDR3 DNA sequence: TGTGCCAGCAGCCCCGGGTGGGCCAGGAACAATGAGCAGTTCTTC.

Concerning this clone: The junction shows a germline mismatch at one end, possibly a read error. This chain uses TRBV6-1 with TRBJ1-1; D call uncertain. CDR1 and CDR2 from the germline V gene are MNHNS and SASEGT. The CDR3 spans 12 residues. CDR3 sequence (DNA): TGTGCCAGCAGGGAAGCGTCAAGTGAAGCTTTCTTT. Translation: CASREASSEAFF.

The V gene is TRBV18, the J gene TRBJ2-5, with TRBD1 identical over 8 bases. Losses at the gene ends were 4 bases for V and 4 bases for J; bases not matched to a gene: 5. The CDR3 totals 14 residues. Per the germline V gene, CDR1 is KGHSH and CDR2 is LQKENI. The CDR3 loop reads CASSQPGGRETQYF. In DNA form, the CDR3 reads TGTGCCAGCTCACAACCAGGGGGCCGAGAGACCCAGTACTTC. Based on the CDR3 plus reference TRBV18 and TRBJ2-5, the full variable domain is NAGVMQNPRHLVRRRGQEARLRCSPMKGHSHVYWYRQLPEEGLKFMVYLQKENIIDESGMPKERFSAEFPKEGPSILRIQQVVRGDSAAYFCASSQPGGRETQYFGPGTRLLVL.

The V and J genes are TRBV4-2 and TRBJ2-1; 7 nucleotides match TRBD2. V gave up 0 bases and J gave up 3 bases; unmatched junction bases: 2. The CDR3 covers 15 residues. Germline V CDR1 and CDR2: LGHNA, YNFKEQ. CDR3 DNA: TGTGCCAGCAGCCAAGAACTAGCGCGCTACAATGAGCAGTTCTTC. Protein: CASSQELARYNEQFF.

The table lists this clone with a count of one. The J gene is TRBJ1-5, the V gene TRBV6-1, with D possibly matching TRBD1 (5 bases). In germline, CDR1 is MNHNS, CDR2 SASEGT. V lost 3 bases to trimming and J lost 9 bases, with 15 bases between them. The CDR3 runs to 14 residues. The DNA of the CDR3 is TGTGCCAGCAGTGACCGGGACGGGGCGAGGCCCCAGCATTTT. This sequence encodes CASSDRDGARPQHF.

This clone was found once. The chain employs TRBV28 and TRBJ1-2, with 10 bases matching TRBD1. CDR1 MDHEN and CDR2 SYDVKM come from the germline V gene. J lost 6 bases, V lost 5 bases, and 9 bases had no gene match. The length of the CDR3 is 15 residues. CDR3 region: CASSVPGQGLHGYTF. The CDR3 DNA follows: TGTGCCAGCAGTGTGCCGGGACAGGGGCTTCATGGCTACACCTTC.

V gene TRBV5-1 combines with J gene TRBJ2-1; D unclear. This CDR3 is built from 15 residues. From germline, CDR1 is SGHRS and CDR2 YFSETQ. Trimming took off 1 base at V and 4 bases at J, with 12 bases between the two ends. In DNA form, the CDR3 reads TGCGCCAGCAGCTTGCAGCAGATATTATACAATGAGCAGTTCTTC. It codes for CASSLQQILYNEQFF.

For this clone: A read error may produce the germline difference seen at one junction end. This chain joins TRBV6-5 and TRBJ2-1; TRBD1 aligns across 9 bases. Germline V gene lookup returns CDR1 MNHEY and CDR2 SVGAGI. CDR3 length: 14 residues. The CDR3 here is CAGRTGVRYNEQFF. CDR3 nucleotides: TGCGCGGGAAGGACAGGGGTGCGTTACAATGAGCAGTTCTTC.

V is TRBV20-1 and J is TRBJ1-6; 11 bases agree with TRBD1. The length of the CDR3 is 15 residues. Germline V gene sequence: CDR1 DFQATT, CDR2 SNEGSKA (reference sequence). The V segment lost 3 bases and the J segment 4 bases; nucleotides outside the gene matches: 2. As DNA, the CDR3 is TGCAGTGCTAGTCGGGACAGGGGGTATAATTCACCCCTCCACTTT. Translated, it gives CSASRDRGYNSPLHF.

This clone was picked up one time. The V and J genes are TRBV6-5 and TRBJ2-5, with 9 positions matching TRBD1. The germline V gene encodes CDR1 MNHEY and CDR2 SVGAGI. V lost 4 bases to trimming and J lost 3 bases; unmatched junction nucleotides: 0. CDR3 length: 13 residues. In DNA form, the CDR3 reads TGTGCCAGCAGTTGGACAGGGGAAGAGACCCAGTACTTC. Translating it yields CASSWTGEETQYF.

The CDR3 loop reads CASGRGGIGANEKLFF. Written as DNA, the CDR3 is TGTGCCAGCGGAAGGGGAGGAATCGGGGCTAATGAAAAACTGTTTTTT. The chain couples TRBV6-6 to TRBJ1-4; maybe TRBD1 (5 bases). This CDR3 has 16 amino acids. Germline V gene sequence: CDR1 MNHNY, CDR2 SVGAGI (reference sequence). Trimming left V 8 bases short and J 3 bases short, with 19 bases between.

CDR3 in amino acids: CASRDEGSTDTQYF. The CDR3 DNA sequence: TGTGCCAGCCGGGATGAGGGATCCACAGATACGCAGTATTTT. The chain uses TRBV6-5 and TRBJ2-3; D perhaps matches TRBD2 (5 bases). Trimming stripped 8 bases from V and 2 bases from J, with 14 bases between. Germline-derived CDR1 and CDR2 are MNHEY and SVGAGI. This CDR3 contains 14 residues.

J is TRBJ2-3 and V is TRBV11-2; D not resolved. Trimming took 7 bases from V and 3 from J, leaving 11 bases between them. Germline values: CDR1 SGHAT, CDR2 FQNNGV. This CDR3 has 13 amino acids. The CDR3 nucleotides are TGTGCCAGCACCCTCCTCGGGACAGATACGCAGTATTTT. Amino acids: CASTLLGTDTQYF.

The CDR3 sequence: CASSQAGTGDEQYF. The CDR3 DNA is TGTGCCAGCAGCCAGGCCGGGACAGGGGACGAGCAGTACTTC. The chain joins TRBV4-2 to TRBJ2-7; TRBD1 matches at 10 bases. J lost 5 bases, V lost 3 bases, and 4 bases had no gene match. This CDR3 is built from 14 residues. Germline loops: CDR1 LGHNA, CDR2 YNFKEQ.

J is TRBJ2-7 and V is TRBV27, with 10 bases lining up with TRBD1. V lost 8 bases, J lost 4 bases, and 11 bases stayed unmatched. Germline assignment: CDR1 MNHEY and CDR2 SMNVEV (reference sequence). The CDR3 runs 15 residues. CDR3 in amino acids: CASGFNRDRGYEQYF. DNA for the CDR3: TGTGCCAGCGGATTCAACCGGGACAGGGGATACGAGCAGTACTTC.

V usage is TRBV5-1 and J usage is TRBJ2-3, with TRBD2 matching over 7 bases. The trim removed 0 bases at V and 2 bases at J, leaving 6 bases unmatched. This CDR3 contains 16 residues. The germline gives CDR1 SGHRS, CDR2 YFSETQ. The CDR3 coding sequence is TGCGCCAGCAGCTTGGCAAGCGGGGCTTACACAGATACGCAGTATTTT. Translated, it gives CASSLASGAYTDTQYF.

As concerns this clone: Other DNA sequences within the sample encode an identical CDR3. The CDR3 region is CASSVGQGGETQYF. The CDR3, as DNA: TGTGCCAGCAGCGTCGGACAGGGTGGAGAGACCCAGTACTTC. The chain combines TRBV9 with TRBJ2-5, with 8 bases fitting TRBD1. The CDR3 is made up of 14 amino acids. Germline V gene sequence: CDR1 SGDLS, CDR2 YYNGEE. Trimming cost V 2 bases and J 4 bases; bases outside gene matches: 4.

The chain joins TRBV30 to TRBJ2-6, with D unclear. Looked up from germline, CDR1 is GTSNPN and CDR2 is SVGIG (reference sequence). V was pared by 0 bases and J by 4 bases, with 13 bases between. This CDR3 has 16 amino acids. This CDR3 reads CAWSVHALRGANVLTF. CDR3 coding DNA: TGTGCCTGGAGTGTACATGCGCTCCGGGGGGCCAACGTCCTGACTTTC.

Comment on this clone: Other DNA variants within this sample encode the same CDR3. The chain has TRBV10-2 and TRBJ1-3; 7 nucleotides agree with TRBD1. This CDR3 region has 13 residues. V gave up 7 bases and J gave up 4 bases; unmatched junction bases: 4. The germline V gene has CDR1 WSHSY and CDR2 SAAADI. In DNA form, the CDR3 reads TGCGCCAGCACGTGGGACAGCGGAAACACCATATATTTT. Translating it yields CASTWDSGNTIYF.

This chain links TRBV19 with TRBJ2-2; 14 bases align to TRBD2. The V segment lost 5 bases and the J segment 7 bases; nucleotides outside the gene matches: 12. CDR1 is LNHDA, CDR2 SQIVND, per germline (reference sequence). CDR3 length equals 18 residues. The CDR3 region is CASSPPGLAGAYGGELFF. In nucleotides, the CDR3 is TGTGCCAGTAGTCCGCCGGGACTAGCGGGAGCGTATGGCGGGGAGCTGTTTTTT.

The chain uses TRBV5-1 and TRBJ2-1, with D possibly being TRBD2 (6 bases). The V end was cut by 0 bases, the J end by 8 bases, with 12 bases between. The CDR3 length is 14 residues. Germline CDR1 SGHRS, CDR2 YFSETQ. The CDR3 sequence: CASSLGYPGDEQFF. The CDR3 nucleotides are TGCGCCAGCAGCTTGGGCTACCCGGGGGATGAGCAGTTCTTC.

CDR3 in DNA: TGTGCCAGCAGTTTAGTCGGGGGCCCCGCGACCCAGTACTTC. This encodes CASSLVGGPATQYF. The chain couples TRBV28 to TRBJ2-5; D possibly matches TRBD1 or TRBD2 (6 bases each). Germline V gene data show CDR1 as MDHEN and CDR2 as SYDVKM. Trimming pared 2 bases from V and 7 bases from J, leaving 14 bases between. CDR3 length: 14 amino acids.

The chain uses TRBV18 and TRBJ2-1; 12 bases match TRBD2. The germline V gene has CDR1 KGHSH and CDR2 LQKENI. The CDR3 loop spans 15 amino acids. Trimming took 5 bases from V and 5 from J; bases not matched to a gene: 4. The CDR3 loop is CASSRLAGVHNEQFF. CDR3 in DNA: TGTGCCAGCTCAAGACTAGCGGGAGTCCACAATGAGCAGTTCTTC.